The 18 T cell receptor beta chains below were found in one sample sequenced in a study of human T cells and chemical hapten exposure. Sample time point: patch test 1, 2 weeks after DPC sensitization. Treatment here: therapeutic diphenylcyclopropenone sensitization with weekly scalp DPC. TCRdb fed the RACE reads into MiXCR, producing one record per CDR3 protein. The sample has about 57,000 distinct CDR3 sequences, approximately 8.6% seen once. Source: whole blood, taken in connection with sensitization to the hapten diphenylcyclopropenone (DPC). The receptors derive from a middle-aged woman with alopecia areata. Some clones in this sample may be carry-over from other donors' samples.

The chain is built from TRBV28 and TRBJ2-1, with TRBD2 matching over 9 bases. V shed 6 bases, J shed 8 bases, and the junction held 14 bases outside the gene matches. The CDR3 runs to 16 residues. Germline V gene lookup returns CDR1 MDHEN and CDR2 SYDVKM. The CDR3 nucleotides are TGTGCCAGCAGCGACGTAGCGGGGGTGATTAAAGATGAGCAGTTCTTC. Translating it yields CASSDVAGVIKDEQFF.

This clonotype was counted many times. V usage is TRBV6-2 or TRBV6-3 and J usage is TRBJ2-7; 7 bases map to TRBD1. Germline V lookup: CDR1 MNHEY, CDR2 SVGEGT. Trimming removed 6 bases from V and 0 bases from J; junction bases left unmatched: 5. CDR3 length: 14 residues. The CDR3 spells CASRGTALSYEQYF. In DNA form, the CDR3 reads TGTGCCAGCAGGGGGACAGCCCTCTCCTACGAGCAGTACTTC.

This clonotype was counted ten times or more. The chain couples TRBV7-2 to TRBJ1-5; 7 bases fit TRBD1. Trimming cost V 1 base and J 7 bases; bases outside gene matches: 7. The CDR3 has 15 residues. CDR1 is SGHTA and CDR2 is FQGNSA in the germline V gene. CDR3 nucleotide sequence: TGTGCCAGCAGCTTAGAGGCCAGGGGGAGGCAGCCCCAGCATTTT. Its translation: CASSLEARGRQPQHF.

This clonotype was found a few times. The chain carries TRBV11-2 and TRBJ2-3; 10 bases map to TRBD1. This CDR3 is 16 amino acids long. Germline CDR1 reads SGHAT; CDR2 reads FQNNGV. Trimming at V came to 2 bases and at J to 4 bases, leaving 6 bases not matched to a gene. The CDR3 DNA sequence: TGTGCCAGCAGCTTATTAGAGACAGGGGGCGCAGATACGCAGTATTTT. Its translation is CASSLLETGGADTQYF.

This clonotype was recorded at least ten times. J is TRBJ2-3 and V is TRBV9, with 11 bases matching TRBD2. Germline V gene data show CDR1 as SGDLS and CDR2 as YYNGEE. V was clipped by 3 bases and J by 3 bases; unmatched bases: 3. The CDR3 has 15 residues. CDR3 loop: CASSGGTSGTDTQYF. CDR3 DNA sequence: TGTGCCAGCAGCGGAGGGACTAGCGGTACAGATACGCAGTATTTT.

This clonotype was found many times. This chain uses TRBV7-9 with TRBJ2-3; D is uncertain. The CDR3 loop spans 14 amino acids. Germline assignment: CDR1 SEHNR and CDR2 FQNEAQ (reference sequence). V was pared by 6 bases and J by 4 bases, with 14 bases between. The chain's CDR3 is CASRLGSGSDTQYF. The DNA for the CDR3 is TGTGCCAGCAGACTGGGATCTGGTTCAGATACGCAGTATTTT.

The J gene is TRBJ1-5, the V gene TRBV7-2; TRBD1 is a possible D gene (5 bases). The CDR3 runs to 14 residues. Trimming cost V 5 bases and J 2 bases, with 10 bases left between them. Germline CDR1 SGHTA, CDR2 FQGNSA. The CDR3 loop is CASSPEGGNQPQHF. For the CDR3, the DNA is TGTGCCAGCAGCCCTGAAGGGGGCAATCAGCCCCAGCATTTT. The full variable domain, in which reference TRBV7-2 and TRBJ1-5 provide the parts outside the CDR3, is GAGVSQSPSNKVTEKGKDVELRCDPISGHTALYWYRQSLGQGLEFLIYFQGNSAPDKSGLPSDRFSAERTGGSVSTLTIQRTQQEDSAVYLCASSPEGGNQPQHFGDGTRLSIL.

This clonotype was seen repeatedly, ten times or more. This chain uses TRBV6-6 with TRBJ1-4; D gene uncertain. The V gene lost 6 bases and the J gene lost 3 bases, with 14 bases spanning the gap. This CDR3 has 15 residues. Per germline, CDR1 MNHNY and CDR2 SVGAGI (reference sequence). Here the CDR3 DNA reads TGTGCCAGCAGGGCTATGGACGGAGCTAATGAAAAACTGTTTTTT. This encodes CASRAMDGANEKLFF.

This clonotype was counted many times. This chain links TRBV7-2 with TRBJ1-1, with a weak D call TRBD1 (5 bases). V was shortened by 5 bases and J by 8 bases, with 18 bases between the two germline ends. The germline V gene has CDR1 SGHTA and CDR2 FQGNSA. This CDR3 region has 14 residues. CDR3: CASSPTGTPKEAFF. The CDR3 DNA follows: TGTGCCAGCAGCCCGACCGGGACTCCTAAAGAAGCTTTCTTT.

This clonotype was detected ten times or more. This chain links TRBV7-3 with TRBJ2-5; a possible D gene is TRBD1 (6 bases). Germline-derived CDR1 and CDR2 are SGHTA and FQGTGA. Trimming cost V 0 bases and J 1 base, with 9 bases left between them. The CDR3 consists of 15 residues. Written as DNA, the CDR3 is TGTGCCAGCAGCTTAACGGGGGCACTCCAAGAGACCCAGTACTTC. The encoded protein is CASSLTGALQETQYF.

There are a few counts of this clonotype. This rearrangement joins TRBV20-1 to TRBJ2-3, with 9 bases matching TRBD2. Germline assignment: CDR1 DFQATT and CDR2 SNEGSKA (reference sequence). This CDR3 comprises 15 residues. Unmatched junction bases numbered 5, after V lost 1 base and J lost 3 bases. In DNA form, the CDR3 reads TGCAGTGCTAGAGTTGGCGGGGGGGCTACAGATACGCAGTATTTT. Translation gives CSARVGGGATDTQYF.

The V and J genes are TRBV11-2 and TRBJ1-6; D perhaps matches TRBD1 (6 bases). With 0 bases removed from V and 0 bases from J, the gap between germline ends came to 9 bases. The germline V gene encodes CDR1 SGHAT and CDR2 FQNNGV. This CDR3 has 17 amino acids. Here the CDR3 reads CASSLDLRGSYNSPLHF. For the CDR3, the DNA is TGTGCCAGCAGCTTAGATCTCAGGGGCTCCTATAATTCACCCCTCCACTTT.

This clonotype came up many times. The chain's CDR3 is CSARITENQETQYF. DNA for the CDR3: TGCAGTGCTAGGATCACCGAGAACCAAGAGACCCAGTACTTC. The rearrangement uses TRBV20-1 and TRBJ2-5; D gene uncertain. Germline assignment: CDR1 DFQATT and CDR2 SNEGSKA (reference sequence). Between the trimmed V and J ends, which lost 3 bases and 0 bases, there was a span of 11 bases. The CDR3 is 14 amino acids.

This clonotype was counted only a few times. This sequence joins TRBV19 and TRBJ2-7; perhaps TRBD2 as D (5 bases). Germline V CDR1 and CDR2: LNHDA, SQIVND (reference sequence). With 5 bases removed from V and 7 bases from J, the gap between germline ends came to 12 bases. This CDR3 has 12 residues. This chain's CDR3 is CASSPGVGEQYF. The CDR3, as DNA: TGTGCCAGTAGTCCCGGGGTAGGAGAGCAGTACTTC. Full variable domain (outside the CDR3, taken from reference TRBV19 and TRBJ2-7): DGGITQSPKYLFRKEGQNVTLSCEQNLNHDAMYWYRQDPGQGLRLIYYSQIVNDFQKGDIAEGYSVSREKKESFPLTVTSAQKNPTAFYLCASSPGVGEQYFGPGTRLTVT.

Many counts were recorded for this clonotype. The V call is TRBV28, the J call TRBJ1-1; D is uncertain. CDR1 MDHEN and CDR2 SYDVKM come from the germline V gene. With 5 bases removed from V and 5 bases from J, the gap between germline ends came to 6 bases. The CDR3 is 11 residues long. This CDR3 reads CASSRLTEAFF. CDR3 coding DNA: TGTGCCAGCAGTCGCCTGACTGAAGCTTTCTTT.

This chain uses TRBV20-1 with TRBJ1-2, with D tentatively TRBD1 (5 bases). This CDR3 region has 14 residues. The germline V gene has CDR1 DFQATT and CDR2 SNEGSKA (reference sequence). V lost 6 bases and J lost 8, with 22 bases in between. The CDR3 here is CSALRTPSTGGYTF. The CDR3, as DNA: TGCAGTGCCCTCCGGACACCTTCTACGGGAGGCTACACCTTC.

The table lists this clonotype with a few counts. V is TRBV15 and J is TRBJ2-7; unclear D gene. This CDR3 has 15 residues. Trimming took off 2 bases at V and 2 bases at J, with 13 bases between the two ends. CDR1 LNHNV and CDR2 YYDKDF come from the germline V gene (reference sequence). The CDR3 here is CATSRFKGSPYEQYF. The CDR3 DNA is TGTGCCACCAGCAGATTTAAAGGTTCTCCCTACGAGCAGTACTTC.

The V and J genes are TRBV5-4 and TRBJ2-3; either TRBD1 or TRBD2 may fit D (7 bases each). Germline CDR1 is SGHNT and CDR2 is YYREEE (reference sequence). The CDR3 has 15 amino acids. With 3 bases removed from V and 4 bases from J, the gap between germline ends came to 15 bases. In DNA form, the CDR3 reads TGTGCCAGCAGCTCCGCAGGGGGGAGGGCAGATACGCAGTATTTT. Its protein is CASSSAGGRADTQYF.